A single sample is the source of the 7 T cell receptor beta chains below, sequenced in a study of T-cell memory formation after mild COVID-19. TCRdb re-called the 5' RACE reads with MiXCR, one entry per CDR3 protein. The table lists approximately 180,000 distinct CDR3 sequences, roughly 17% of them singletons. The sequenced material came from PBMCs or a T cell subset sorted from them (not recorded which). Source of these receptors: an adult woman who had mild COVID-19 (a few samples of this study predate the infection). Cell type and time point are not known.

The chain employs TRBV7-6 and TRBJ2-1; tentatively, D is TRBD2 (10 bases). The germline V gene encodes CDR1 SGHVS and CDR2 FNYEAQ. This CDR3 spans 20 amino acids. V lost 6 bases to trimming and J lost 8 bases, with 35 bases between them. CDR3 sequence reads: CASRPKQGARTSGQWDEQFF. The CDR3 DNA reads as TGTGCCAGCAGACCCAAACAGGGGGCGCGGACTAGCGGTCAGTGGGATGAGCAGTTCTTC.

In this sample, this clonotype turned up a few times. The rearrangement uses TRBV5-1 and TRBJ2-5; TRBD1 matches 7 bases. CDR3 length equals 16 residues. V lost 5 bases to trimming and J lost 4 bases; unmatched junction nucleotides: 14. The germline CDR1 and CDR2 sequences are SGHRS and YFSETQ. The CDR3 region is CASRLLRDSGGETQYF. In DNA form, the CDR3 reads TGCGCCAGCAGGCTATTAAGGGACAGCGGAGGAGAGACCCAGTACTTC.

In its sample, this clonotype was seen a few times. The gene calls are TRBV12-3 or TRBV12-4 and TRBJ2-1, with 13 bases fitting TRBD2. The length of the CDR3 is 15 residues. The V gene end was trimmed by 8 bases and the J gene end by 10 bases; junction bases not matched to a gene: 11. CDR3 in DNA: TGTGCCAGCTCCCTAGAGGGACTAGCGGGGCCGGAGCAGTTCTTC. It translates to CASSLEGLAGPEQFF.

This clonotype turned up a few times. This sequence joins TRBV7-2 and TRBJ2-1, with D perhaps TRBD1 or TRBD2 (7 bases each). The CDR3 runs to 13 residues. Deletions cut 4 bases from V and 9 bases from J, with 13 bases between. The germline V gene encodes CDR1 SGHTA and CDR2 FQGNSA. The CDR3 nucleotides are TGTGCCAGCAGCTGGTCCAGGGGGGGTGAGCAGTTCTTC. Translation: CASSWSRGGEQFF. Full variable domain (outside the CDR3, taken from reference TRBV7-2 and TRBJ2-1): GAGVSQSPSNKVTEKGKDVELRCDPISGHTALYWYRQSLGQGLEFLIYFQGNSAPDKSGLPSDRFSAERTGGSVSTLTIQRTQQEDSAVYLCASSWSRGGEQFFGPGTRLTVL.

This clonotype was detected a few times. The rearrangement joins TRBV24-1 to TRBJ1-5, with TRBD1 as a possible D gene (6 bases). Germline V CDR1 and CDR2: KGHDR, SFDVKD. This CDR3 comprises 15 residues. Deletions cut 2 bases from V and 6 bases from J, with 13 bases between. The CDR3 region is CATSDSQQGGQPQHF. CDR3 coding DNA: TGTGCCACCAGTGATTCTCAACAGGGCGGTCAGCCCCAGCATTTT.

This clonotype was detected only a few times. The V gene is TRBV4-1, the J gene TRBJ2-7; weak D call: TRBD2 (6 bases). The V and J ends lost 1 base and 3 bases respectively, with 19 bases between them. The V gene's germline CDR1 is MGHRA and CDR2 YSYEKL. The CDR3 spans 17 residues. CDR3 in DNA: TGCGCCAGCAGCCAAGCCCTCTTGGGGGGAGGAGGCTACGAGCAGTACTTC. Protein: CASSQALLGGGGYEQYF.

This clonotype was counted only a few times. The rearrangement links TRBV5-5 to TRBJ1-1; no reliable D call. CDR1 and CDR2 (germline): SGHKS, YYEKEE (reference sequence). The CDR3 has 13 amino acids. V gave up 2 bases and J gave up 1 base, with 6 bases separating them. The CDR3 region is CASSFRQNTEAFF. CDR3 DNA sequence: TGTGCCAGCAGCTTCAGACAGAACACTGAAGCTTTCTTT. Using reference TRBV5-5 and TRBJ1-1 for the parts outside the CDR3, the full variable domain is DAGVTQSPTHLIKTRGQQVTLRCSPISGHKSVSWYQQVLGQGPQFIFQYYEKEERGRGNFPDRFSARQFPNYSSELNVNALLLGDSALYLCASSFRQNTEAFFGQGTRLTVV.